The next 24 T cell receptor beta chains were all read from a single sample in a study of beta chain features in type 1 diabetes. The entirety of the isolated RNA underwent reverse transcription, so expressed TCRB transcripts were sequenced. Profiling relied on immunoSEQ multiplex PCR, and the TCRdb table lists in-frame clones only, not all of them. The table has 350,000 to 400,000 clones, approximately 15% seen once. Sequenced input: naive CD4+ T cells from blood. These receptor sequences come from a woman aged 18-29 years in good health.

This clone was seen only a few times. This chain links TRBV5-1 with TRBJ2-1; 7 bases map to TRBD1. The CDR3 loop spans 15 amino acids. Trimming cost V 4 bases and J 6 bases; bases outside gene matches: 10. Germline V gene sequence: CDR1 SGHRS, CDR2 YFSETQ. The CDR3 sequence: CASSPGQDLTNEQFF. The CDR3 DNA follows: TGCGCCAGCAGCCCCGGACAGGACCTTACCAATGAGCAGTTCTTC.

This clone was observed a few times. The V and J genes are TRBV6-5 and TRBJ1-4, with 9 positions matching TRBD1. The V gene's germline CDR1 is MNHEY and CDR2 SVGAGI. This CDR3 is built from 14 residues. J was trimmed by 8 bases and V by 6 bases; bases with no gene match: 7. CDR3 sequence: CASSRTGEVEKLFF. CDR3 coding DNA: TGTGCCAGCAGCCGGACAGGGGAGGTCGAAAAACTGTTTTTT.

In this sample, this clone turned up a few times. The chain links TRBV5-1 to TRBJ2-1, with 10 bases aligning to TRBD2. The CDR3 sequence is 15 residues long. Germline V gene sequence: CDR1 SGHRS, CDR2 YFSETQ. Losses at the gene ends were 4 bases for V and 6 bases for J; bases not matched to a gene: 7. In nucleotides, the CDR3 is TGCGCCAGCAGCCAACTAGCGGGAAGTCGCAATGAGCAGTTCTTC. Amino acids: CASSQLAGSRNEQFF.

The genes are TRBV7-2 and TRBJ1-5; possibly TRBD1 for D (5 bases). V was shortened by 4 bases and J by 3 bases, with 13 bases between the two germline ends. The CDR3 length is 15 residues. Germline V CDR1 and CDR2: SGHTA, FQGNSA. DNA of the CDR3: TGTGCCAGCAGCTCAAGGGGCGGAAACAATCAGCCCCAGCATTTT. Translated, it gives CASSSRGGNNQPQHF.

In DNA, the CDR3 is TGTGCCAGCAGCCAAGAATGGCAGGGGAAGCAGTATTTT. Translating it yields CASSQEWQGKQYF. V usage is TRBV14 and J usage is TRBJ2-3, with D maybe TRBD1 (6 bases). The CDR3 sequence is 13 residues long. Germline V gene lookup returns CDR1 SGHDN and CDR2 FVKESK. V shed 0 bases and J shed 11 bases, with 12 bases lying between them.

The V call is TRBV29-1, the J call TRBJ2-7; 11 nucleotides agree with TRBD2. V shed 4 bases, J shed 3 bases, and the junction held 5 bases outside the gene matches. CDR1 and CDR2 from the germline V gene are SQVTM and ANQGSEA. This CDR3 contains 14 residues. Here the CDR3 DNA reads TGCAGCGTTGGGATCCTAGCGGGAGGCTACGAGCAGTACTTC. Translation gives CSVGILAGGYEQYF.

This clone turned up a few times. The J gene is TRBJ1-1, the V gene TRBV18; maybe TRBD1 (5 bases). Trimming took off 1 base at V and 3 bases at J, with 9 bases between the two ends. The CDR3 spans 14 residues. Germline CDR1 KGHSH, CDR2 LQKENI. DNA of the CDR3: TGTGCCAGCTCACCACAGGGAGGGGACACTGAAGCTTTCTTT. This sequence encodes CASSPQGGDTEAFF.

This clone was detected only a few times. The V call is TRBV28, the J call TRBJ1-4; 7 bases fit TRBD1. Germline V gene lookup returns CDR1 MDHEN and CDR2 SYDVKM. The V segment lost 8 bases and the J segment 7 bases; nucleotides outside the gene matches: 10. The CDR3 runs to 14 residues. CDR3 coding DNA: TGTGCCAGCCGCCTGACAGGGTCGGGTGAAAAACTGTTTTTT. Encoded protein: CASRLTGSGEKLFF.

The sample holds a few counts of this clone. The CDR3 protein is CASSGRLHEQYF. As DNA, the CDR3 is TGTGCCAGCAGTGGACGACTCCACGAGCAGTACTTC. The chain carries TRBV6-1 and TRBJ2-7; D is uncertain. Trimming cost V 4 bases and J 5 bases, with 9 bases left between them. There are 12 residues in the CDR3. Per the germline V gene, CDR1 is MNHNS and CDR2 is SASEGT.

The rearrangement links TRBV30 to TRBJ1-4; weak D call: TRBD1 (5 bases). V was pared by 2 bases and J by 2 bases, with 15 bases between. The germline gives CDR1 GTSNPN, CDR2 SVGIG (reference sequence). The CDR3 spans 16 residues. The CDR3 spells CAWSLAGWTTNEKLFF. The CDR3 coding sequence is TGTGCCTGGAGTCTGGCAGGGTGGACGACTAATGAAAAACTGTTTTTT. The full variable domain, its missing parts supplied by reference TRBV30 and TRBJ1-4, is SQTIHQWPATLVQPVGSPLSLECTVEGTSNPNLYWYRQAAGRGLQLLFYSVGIGQISSEVPQNLSASRPQDRQFILSSKKLLLSDSGFYLCAWSLAGWTTNEKLFFGSGTQLSVL.

The table lists this clone with a count of one. The chain links TRBV27 to TRBJ1-2, with D unresolved. V was clipped by 5 bases and J by 0 bases, with 13 bases between them. The CDR3 consists of 15 residues. CDR1 MNHEY and CDR2 SMNVEV come from the germline V gene (reference sequence). CDR3 residues: CASSLHGDTNYGYTF. The CDR3 DNA sequence: TGTGCCAGCAGTCTACATGGAGATACTAACTATGGCTACACCTTC.

The rearrangement uses TRBV25-1 and TRBJ2-7; 8 bases match TRBD2. V dropped 6 bases and J dropped 2; count of bases not matched to a gene: 9. The germline gives CDR1 MGHDK, CDR2 SYGVNS. This CDR3 region has 15 residues. CDR3 protein: CASRSMSGSTYEQYF. The CDR3, as DNA: TGTGCCAGCAGGTCCATGAGCGGGAGTACCTACGAGCAGTACTTC.

This clone has more than one count but fewer than ten. The chain links TRBV25-1 to TRBJ2-5, with 12 bases that match TRBD2. Trimming removed 4 bases from V and 0 bases from J; junction bases left unmatched: 3. Germline V CDR1 and CDR2: MGHDK, SYGVNS. The CDR3 runs to 16 residues. The chain's CDR3 is CASSAGTSGYQETQYF. The CDR3 region has the DNA TGTGCCAGCAGTGCCGGGACTAGCGGGTACCAAGAGACCCAGTACTTC.

This clone was recorded a few times. The J gene is TRBJ2-7, the V gene TRBV7-9; perhaps TRBD2 as D (6 bases). V was pared by 1 base and J by 5 bases, with 15 bases between. Germline lookup yields CDR1 SEHNR and CDR2 FQNEAQ (reference sequence). The CDR3 sequence is 15 residues long. The CDR3 DNA reads TGTGCCAGCAGCTTAGGGGCGGGACGGTATCACGAGCAGTACTTC. Its protein is CASSLGAGRYHEQYF.

This clone was recorded a few times. This chain uses TRBV5-6 with TRBJ1-2, with 7 positions matching TRBD1. The CDR3 is 11 amino acids. Trimming at V came to 2 bases and at J to 12 bases, leaving 4 bases not matched to a gene. Germline CDR1 reads SGHDT; CDR2 reads YYEEEE. DNA of the CDR3: TGTGCCAGCAGCTTTGGACAGGTCAACACCTTC. Encoded protein: CASSFGQVNTF.

V gene TRBV12-5 combines with J gene TRBJ2-7, with TRBD1 identical over 9 bases. The CDR3 spans 13 residues. Unmatched junction bases numbered 4, after V lost 5 bases and J lost 5 bases. Germline V gives CDR1 LGHNT, CDR2 FRNRAP. The CDR3 reads CASGRTGVNEQYF. DNA for the CDR3: TGTGCTAGTGGTCGGACAGGGGTCAACGAGCAGTACTTC.

The CDR3 DNA sequence: TGCGCCAGCAGCTTCGGACACCCTCTAGAGACCCAGTACTTC. Protein: CASSFGHPLETQYF. J is TRBJ2-5 and V is TRBV5-1, with a possible D match to TRBD1 (5 bases). Germline lookup yields CDR1 SGHRS and CDR2 YFSETQ. The CDR3 is 14 amino acids. Trimming stripped 2 bases from V and 4 bases from J, with 12 bases between.

The chain has TRBV28 and TRBJ2-7; 8 nucleotides align to TRBD1. The CDR3 runs 15 residues. Germline values: CDR1 MDHEN, CDR2 SYDVKM. V trimming: 7 bases; J trimming: 6 bases; junction bases outside the gene matches: 14. The CDR3 DNA sequence: TGTGCCAGCACTGACTTGAGGACAGGGCTGGGCGAGCAGTACTTC. Its protein product is CASTDLRTGLGEQYF.

Only a few counts were recorded for this clone. The chain uses TRBV23-1 and TRBJ2-7, with D maybe TRBD2 (5 bases). TRBV23-1 is an open reading frame whose function is uncertain. V was clipped by 2 bases and J by 6 bases, with 11 bases between them. There are 13 residues in the CDR3. This chain's CDR3 is CASSQGLACEQYF. The CDR3 DNA follows: TGCGCCAGCAGTCAAGGACTTGCCTGCGAGCAGTACTTC.

The chain combines TRBV7-9 with TRBJ1-1; TRBD1 might be the D (5 bases). There are 14 residues in the CDR3. CDR1 is SEHNR and CDR2 is FQNEAQ in the germline V gene (reference sequence). The V gene lost 7 bases and the J gene lost 2 bases, with 14 bases spanning the gap. The CDR3, as DNA: TGTGCCAGCACCCTGACAGCTACTAACACTGAAGCTTTCTTT. Translating it yields CASTLTATNTEAFF.

The sample holds a few counts of this clone. The chain employs TRBV7-3 and TRBJ2-7; D gene uncertain. From germline, CDR1 is SGHTA and CDR2 FQGTGA. V was shortened by 5 bases and J by 0 bases, with 14 bases between the two germline ends. The CDR3 is 15 amino acids. The CDR3 DNA is TGTGCCAGCAGCCACTTCTCGACATTCTCCTACGAGCAGTACTTC. Its protein product is CASSHFSTFSYEQYF.

The sample holds a few counts of this clone. V usage is TRBV19 and J usage is TRBJ1-1, with 9 positions matching TRBD1. This CDR3 contains 14 residues. V lost 1 base and J lost 5; bases outside the gene matches: 2. Germline V gene data show CDR1 as LNHDA and CDR2 as SQIVND (reference sequence). The CDR3 nucleotides are TGTGCCAGTAGTATAGGTGGACAGGGGACTGAAGCTTTCTTT. Encoded protein: CASSIGGQGTEAFF.

This clone has more than one count but fewer than ten. This chain uses TRBV15 with TRBJ2-2, with 7 positions matching TRBD2. Germline trimming cut 2 bases from V and 4 bases from J; bases unmatched to any gene: 7. CDR1 is LNHNV, CDR2 YYDKDF, per germline (reference sequence). This CDR3 comprises 16 residues. As DNA, the CDR3 is TGTGCCACCAGCAGACTAGCTAGCGGCGGCACCGGGGAGCTGTTTTTT. Translated: CATSRLASGGTGELFF.

The chain uses TRBV20-1 and TRBJ2-1; 7 bases are a match to TRBD2. The CDR3 covers 11 residues. Germline CDR1 and CDR2: DFQATT and SNEGSKA (reference sequence). V gave up 3 bases and J gave up 12 bases; unmatched junction bases: 5. DNA of the CDR3: TGCAGTGCTAGGATGGGCGGGAGGCAGTTCTTC. Amino acid sequence: CSARMGGRQFF.